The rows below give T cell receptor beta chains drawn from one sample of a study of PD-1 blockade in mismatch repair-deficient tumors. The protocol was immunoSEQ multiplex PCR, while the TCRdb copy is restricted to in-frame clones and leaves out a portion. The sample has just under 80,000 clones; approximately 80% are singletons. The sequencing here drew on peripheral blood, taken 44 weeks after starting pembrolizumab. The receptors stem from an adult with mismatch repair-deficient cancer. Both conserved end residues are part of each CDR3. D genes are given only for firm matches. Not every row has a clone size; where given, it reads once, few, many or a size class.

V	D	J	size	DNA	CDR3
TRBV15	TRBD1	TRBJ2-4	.	TGTGCCACCAGCAGGCACGGACAGGGGGACATTCAGTACTTC	CATSRHGQGDIQYF
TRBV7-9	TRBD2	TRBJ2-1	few	TGTGCCAGCAGCCGTCTAGCGGGAGGCAATGAGCAGTTCTTC	CASSRLAGGNEQFF
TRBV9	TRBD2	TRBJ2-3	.	TGTGCCAGCAGCCCCATAGCGGGTACCACAGATACGCAGTATTTT	CASSPIAGTTDTQYF
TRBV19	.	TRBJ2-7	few	TGTGCCAGTAGTCATTGGGGAGCTAACACCTACGAGCAGTACTTC	CASSHWGANTYEQYF
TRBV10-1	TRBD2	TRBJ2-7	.	TGCGCCAGCAGTGAGGCCTGGACTAGCGGGAATTACGAGCAGTACTTC	CASSEAWTSGNYEQYF
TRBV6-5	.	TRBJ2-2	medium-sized	TGTGCCAGCAGATCGGGGCCGAACACCGGGGAGCTGTTTTTT	CASRSGPNTGELFF
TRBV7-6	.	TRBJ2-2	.	TGTGCCAGCAGCTTAGACGGCGGGGAGCTGTTTTTT	CASSLDGGELFF
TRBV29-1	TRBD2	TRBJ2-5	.	TGCAGCGTTACCGGGACTAGCGGCTTAGAGACCCAGTACTTC	CSVTGTSGLETQYF
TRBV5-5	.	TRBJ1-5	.	TGTGCCAGCAGCTTGACAGGGATGAATCAGCCCCAGCATTTT	CASSLTGMNQPQHF
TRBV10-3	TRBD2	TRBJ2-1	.	TGTGCCATCAGTGAGTCTGGGCGGGAGGGAGAGCAGTTCTTC	CAISESGREGEQFF
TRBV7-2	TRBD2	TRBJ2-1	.	TGTGCCAGCAGCTTAGGTGCGGGGGGCTCAAATGAGCAGTTCTTC	CASSLGAGGSNEQFF
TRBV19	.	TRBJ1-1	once	TGTGCCAGTAGTGGCCCCGGAAAGGGGGGAAGGAACACTGAAGCTTTCTTT	CASSGPGKGGRNTEAFF
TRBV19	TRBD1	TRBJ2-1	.	TGTGCCAGTAGTATAGATCGTGGACAGGGGGCGGGTGAGCAGTTCTTC	CASSIDRGQGAGEQFF
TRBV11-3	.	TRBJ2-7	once	TGTGCCAGCAGCTTAGAATACACAGCGTCCTACGAGCAGTACTTC	CASSLEYTASYEQYF
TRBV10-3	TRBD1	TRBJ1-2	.	TGTGCCATAACCGGGACAGGGGGCTATGGCTACACCTTC	CAITGTGGYGYTF
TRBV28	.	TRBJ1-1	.	TGTGCCAGCACCCGACCCGGGACTCAGGGAGCTGAAGCTTTCTTT	CASTRPGTQGAEAFF
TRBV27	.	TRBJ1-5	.	TGTGCCAGCAGTTCAGAGGGACTCAGCGGACGTAGCAATCAGCCCCAGCATTTT	CASSSEGLSGRSNQPQHF
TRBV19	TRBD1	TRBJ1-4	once	TGTGCCAGTAGTATAACTGGGGGACAGACTAATGAAAAACTGTTTTTT	CASSITGGQTNEKLFF
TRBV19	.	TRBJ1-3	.	TGTGCCAGTAGAACGGAGATCAACACCATATATTTT	CASRTEINTIYF
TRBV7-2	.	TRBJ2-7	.	TGTGCCAGCAGCCGACTAGGAAGGGGCTACGAGCAGTACTTC	CASSRLGRGYEQYF